The clone carrying this T cell receptor beta chain has only a few counts. Next came a second PCR, run for about 7 to 12 cycles, which used a sample-barcoded 5' primer along with a J-beta primer mix. TCRdb re-called the 5' RACE reads through MiXCR, storing one row per CDR3 protein. The sample has approximately 1,000,000 distinct CDR3 sequences, more than 40% seen once. This sample is drawn from a study of blood T cells in healthy people across ages. Trimming cost V 1 base and J 3 bases; bases outside gene matches: 7. The CDR3 loop spans 17 amino acids. Germline loops: CDR1 SGHTA, CDR2 FQGTGA. The clonotype was recovered from a woman aged 55-75 years in good health. This chain connects TRBV7-3 to TRBJ2-1, with 9 bases lining up with TRBD2. Sequences were obtained from blood. CDR3: CASSLIPSGKVYNEQFF. The CDR3 nucleotides are TGTGCCAGCAGCTTAATCCCTAGCGGGAAGGTCTACAATGAGCAGTTCTTC.